This T cell receptor (beta chain) came from a study of low-dose radiotherapy and immunotherapy resistance in tumors. This clonotype was observed once. Described time point: before trial treatment. Donors were dosed with nivolumab and ipilimumab; they also received aspirin, low-dose cyclophosphamide and low-dose radiotherapy. Eligibility was restricted to patients presenting with advanced solid tumors that lacked tumor-infiltrating lymphocytes. CDR1 MDHEN and CDR2 SYDVKM come from the germline V gene. V dropped 3 bases and J dropped 5; count of bases not matched to a gene: 7. The CDR3 is 16 residues long. Both TCRalpha and TCRbeta chains were reverse transcribed with V-gene-specific primers. Using a constant-region primer together with a V-primer adapter, TCRs were subjected to around 20 PCR cycles of amplification. One entry per CDR3 protein results from TCRdb running MiXCR on the reads. The sample holds almost 40,000 distinct CDR3 sequences, roughly 31% seen once.

The clonotype originates from a male donor with gallbladder cancer. Material: PBMCs, obtained before treatment. The gene calls are TRBV28 and TRBJ2-1; TRBD1 aligns across 10 bases. CDR3 loop: CASSLSPGQGNNEQFF. The CDR3 nucleotides read TGTGCCAGCAGTTTGTCACCGGGACAGGGGAACAATGAGCAGTTCTTC.